This T cell receptor beta chain was captured in a study of CD8+ T cells in alopecia areata. About the research overall: Treated patients received oral tofacitinib, 5 to 10 mg twice daily. Study-wide results and caveats: Relative to normal scalp, lesional scalp, especially alopecia totalis/universalis, showed higher clonality. Normal skin's resident alphabeta T cells are sequenced alongside lesional scalp T cells. Many of the expanded lesional clones endured in scalp and blood while on tofacitinib.

A word on this clone: Antigen unknown.

Treatment given: oral pan-JAK inhibitor, 5-10 mg twice daily. Trimming pared 4 bases from V and 6 bases from J, leaving 18 bases between. This CDR3 region has 15 residues. Germline V gives CDR1 GTSNPN, CDR2 SVGIG (reference sequence). Isolated RNA was reverse transcribed into cDNA used as the sequencing template. The repertoire was sequenced with immunoSEQ multiplex PCR; TCRdb's copy has only in-frame clones and lacks some. The sample includes around 270,000 clones, 58% of them seen just once. The chain has TRBV30 and TRBJ2-2; possible D gene TRBD1, 5 bases. The sample in question was CD4+ T cells sorted from blood, obtained at week 24, from a patient treated with tofacitinib. This receptor was identified in a human donor with alopecia areata. The CDR3 coding sequence is TGTGCCTGGATAACAGGTCCTACCTTAGCCGGGGAGCTGTTTTTT. This encodes CAWITGPTLAGELFF.